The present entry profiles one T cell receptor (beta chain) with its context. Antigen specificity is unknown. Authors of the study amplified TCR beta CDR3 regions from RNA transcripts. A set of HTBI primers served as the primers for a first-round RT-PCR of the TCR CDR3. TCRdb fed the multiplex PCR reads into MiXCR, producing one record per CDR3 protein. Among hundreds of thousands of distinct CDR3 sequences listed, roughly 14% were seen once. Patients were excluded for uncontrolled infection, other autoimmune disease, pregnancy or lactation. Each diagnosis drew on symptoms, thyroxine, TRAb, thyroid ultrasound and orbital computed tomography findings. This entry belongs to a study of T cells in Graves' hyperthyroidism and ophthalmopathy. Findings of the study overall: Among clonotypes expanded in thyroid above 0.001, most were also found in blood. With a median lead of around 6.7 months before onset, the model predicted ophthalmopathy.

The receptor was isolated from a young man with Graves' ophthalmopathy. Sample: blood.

The CDR3 reads CATSDFGVGGTEAFF. CDR3 bases: TGTGCCACCAGTGATTTTGGGGTCGGAGGGACTGAAGCTTTCTTT. The chain combines TRBV24-1 with TRBJ1-1; D call uncertain. The germline V and J ends were trimmed by 1 base and 5 bases, with 13 bases remaining between them. CDR3 length equals 15 residues. CDR1 and CDR2 from the germline V gene are KGHDR and SFDVKD.